The clone carrying this T cell receptor (beta chain) has more than one count but fewer than ten. The data derive from a study of memory CD4+ T cells and cytomegalovirus serostatus. At the level of the study: Of the healthy Belgian adults, nine or ten were CMV seropositive and 20 to 30 seronegative.

The sort gate was single viable CD3+CD4+CD8-CD45RO+ cells for memory CD4+ T cells. Serostatus was set by detecting CMV pp150, pp28, p38, p52 IgG. Libraries were prepared by immunoSEQ multiplex PCR; TCRdb keeps only in-frame clonotypes and omits some of them. Of about 58,000 clones in the sample, approximately 77% are singletons; the top ten hold roughly 0.5%. Germline loops: CDR1 KGHSH, CDR2 LQKENI. Trimming took 0 bases from V and 6 from J, leaving 14 bases between them. This CDR3 has 15 residues. The gene calls are TRBV18 and TRBJ2-5; either TRBD1 or TRBD2 may fit D (6 bases each). The receptor was isolated from an adult in good health and CMV-seronegative. Some clones in this sample may be carry-over from other donors' samples. Source material: memory CD4+ T cells from blood. CDR3 nucleotides: TGTGCCAGCTCACCACCTGGAGGGGGGAAGAAGACCCAGTACTTC. It encodes CASSPPGGGKKTQYF.